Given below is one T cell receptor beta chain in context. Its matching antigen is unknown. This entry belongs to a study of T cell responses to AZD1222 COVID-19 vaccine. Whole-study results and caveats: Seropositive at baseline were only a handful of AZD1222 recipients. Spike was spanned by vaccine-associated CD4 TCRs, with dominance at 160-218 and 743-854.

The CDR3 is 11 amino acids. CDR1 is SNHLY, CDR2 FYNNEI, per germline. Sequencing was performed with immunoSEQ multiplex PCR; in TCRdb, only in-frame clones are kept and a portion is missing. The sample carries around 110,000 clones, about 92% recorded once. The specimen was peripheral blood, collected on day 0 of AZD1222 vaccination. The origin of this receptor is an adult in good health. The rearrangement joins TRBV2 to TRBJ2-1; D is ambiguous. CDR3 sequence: CGSSYYNEQFF. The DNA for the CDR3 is TGTGGTAGTTCCTACTACAATGAGCAGTTCTTC.